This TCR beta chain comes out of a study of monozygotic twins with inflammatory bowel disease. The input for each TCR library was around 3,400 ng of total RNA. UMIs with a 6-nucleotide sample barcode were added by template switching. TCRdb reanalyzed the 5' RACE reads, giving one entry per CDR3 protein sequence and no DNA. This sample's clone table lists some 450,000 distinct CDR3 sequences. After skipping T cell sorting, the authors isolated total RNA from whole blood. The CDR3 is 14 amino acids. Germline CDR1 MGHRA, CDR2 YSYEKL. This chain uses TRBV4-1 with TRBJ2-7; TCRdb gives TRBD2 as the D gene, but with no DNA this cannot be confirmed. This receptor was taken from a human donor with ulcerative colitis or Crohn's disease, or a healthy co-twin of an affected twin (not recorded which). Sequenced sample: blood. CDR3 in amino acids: CASSQGMGGYEQYF.